Following are 31 T cell receptor beta chains from one sample sequenced in a study of cytomegalovirus exposure and HLA in healthy donors. Both 60 Vbeta primers and 13 Jbeta primers went into the PCR. Method: immunoSEQ multiplex PCR; TCRdb's copy keeps in-frame clones and lacks some. The sample consists of roughly 59,000 clones, 65% to 80% of them appearing once. Sequenced sample: PBMCs. These receptors originate from a man aged 35-49 years in good health and CMV-seropositive.

The chain carries TRBV11-2 and TRBJ2-7; 16 bases fit TRBD2. The CDR3 contains 14 residues. The V and J ends lost 5 bases and 7 bases, in that order; junction bases with no gene match: 2. CDR1 and CDR2 (germline): SGHAT, FQNNGV. The CDR3 nucleotides read TGTGCCAGCAGCACGGGACTAGCGGGAGGGGAGCAGTACTTC. This gives the protein CASSTGLAGGEQYF.

V gene TRBV6-1 combines with J gene TRBJ2-1; D is uncertain. Germline-derived CDR1 and CDR2 are MNHNS and SASEGT. This CDR3 contains 14 residues. Trimming removed 1 base at V and 4 bases at J, with 8 bases between. This CDR3 is CASSEVSPYNEQFF. CDR3 DNA: TGTGCCAGCAGTGAAGTGTCCCCTTACAATGAGCAGTTCTTC.

V usage is TRBV27 and J usage is TRBJ2-3, with 9 bases identical to TRBD1. In germline, CDR1 is MNHEY, CDR2 SMNVEV (reference sequence). V lost 3 bases to trimming and J lost 1 base; unmatched junction nucleotides: 5. The CDR3 runs 16 residues. CDR3: CASSLTGGLGTDTQYF. The CDR3 coding sequence is TGTGCCAGCAGTTTGACAGGGGGTTTGGGCACAGATACGCAGTATTTT.

The chain employs TRBV30 and TRBJ1-6; the match to TRBD1 covers 7 bases. This CDR3 is 14 amino acids long. CDR1 is GTSNPN and CDR2 is SVGIG in the germline V gene (reference sequence). The V and J ends lost 3 bases and 7 bases, in that order; junction bases with no gene match: 6. CDR3 nucleotides: TGTGCCTGGAGCGAGCTAGGGGGCAATTCACCCCTCCACTTT. This codes for CAWSELGGNSPLHF.

This clone is a singleton in its sample. This sequence joins TRBV19 and TRBJ2-5, with D maybe TRBD1 (5 bases). CDR3 length: 13 residues. The V gene lost 4 bases and the J gene lost 5 bases, with 11 bases spanning the gap. The germline gives CDR1 LNHDA, CDR2 SQIVND (reference sequence). This CDR3 reads CASSSQGSETQYF. The CDR3 DNA follows: TGTGCCAGTAGTAGTCAGGGTAGCGAGACCCAGTACTTC.

This clone showed up just once. The rearrangement links TRBV20-1 to TRBJ1-2; 7 bases are shared with TRBD1. Trimming cost V 2 bases and J 14 bases; bases outside gene matches: 8. This CDR3 spans 11 amino acids. The germline CDR1 and CDR2 sequences are DFQATT and SNEGSKA (reference sequence). The DNA for the CDR3 is TGCAGTGCTAGAACGACAGGGATCAGTACCTTC. This gives the protein CSARTTGISTF.

The chain employs TRBV5-8 and TRBJ2-1; TRBD2 matches 9 bases. CDR3 size: 18 residues. J gave up 0 bases and V 0 bases, and 7 bases lay outside the gene matches. The V gene's germline CDR1 is SGHTS and CDR2 YDEGEE. The DNA for the CDR3 is TGTGCCAGCAGCTTGGTGAGCGGGAGGCTCCGCTCCTACAATGAGCAGTTCTTC. Amino acid sequence: CASSLVSGRLRSYNEQFF.

The chain links TRBV5-4 to TRBJ2-2, with TRBD1 matching over 9 bases. The CDR3 loop spans 16 amino acids. V gave up 4 bases and J gave up 4 bases; unmatched junction bases: 8. The germline V gene encodes CDR1 SGHNT and CDR2 YYREEE (reference sequence). CDR3 in DNA: TGTGCCAGCAGCATTAACAGGGGGCTCGGCACCGGGGAGCTGTTTTTT. Residues: CASSINRGLGTGELFF.

This rearrangement joins TRBV7-6 to TRBJ2-6, with D perhaps matching TRBD1 (7 bases). From germline, CDR1 is SGHVS and CDR2 FNYEAQ. The CDR3 has 17 residues. Trimming took off 5 bases at V and 0 bases at J, with 14 bases between the two ends. The CDR3 protein is CASSRGTAFSGANVLTF. CDR3 nucleotides: TGTGCCAGCAGCCGCGGGACAGCCTTCTCTGGGGCCAACGTCCTGACTTTC.

This chain links TRBV5-6 with TRBJ1-2; a weak D match, TRBD1 (5 bases). Germline assignment: CDR1 SGHDT and CDR2 YYEEEE. V was pared by 4 bases and J by 2 bases, with 9 bases between. This CDR3 is 13 amino acids long. CDR3 region: CASSEAGNYGYTF. In nucleotides, the CDR3 is TGTGCCAGCAGCGAAGCAGGGAACTATGGCTACACCTTC. The full variable domain, with the rest looked up from reference TRBV5-6 and TRBJ1-2, is DAGVTQSPTHLIKTRGQQVTLRCSPKSGHDTVSWYQQALGQGPQFIFQYYEEEERQRGNFPDRFSGHQFPNYSSELNVNALLLGDSALYLCASSEAGNYGYTFGSGTRLTVV.

The genes are TRBV11-1 and TRBJ1-6; perhaps TRBD1 as D (5 bases). CDR3 length: 15 residues. Looked up from germline, CDR1 is SGHAT and CDR2 is FQDESV (reference sequence). Between the trimmed V and J ends, which lost 4 bases and 2 bases, there was a span of 9 bases. DNA of the CDR3: TGTGCCAGCAGCTCAGGGCACGCCTATAATTCACCCCTCCACTTT. This sequence encodes CASSSGHAYNSPLHF.

The chain employs TRBV7-6 and TRBJ2-3; D is unclear. The V end was cut by 5 bases, the J end by 5 bases, with 8 bases between. CDR1 SGHVS and CDR2 FNYEAQ come from the germline V gene. CDR3 size: 12 residues. Written as DNA, the CDR3 is TGTGCCAGCAGCCGGGTGGGAGATACGCAGTATTTT. It yields the protein CASSRVGDTQYF.

The chain joins TRBV19 to TRBJ1-2; TRBD1 agrees at 10 bases. The V and J ends lost 2 bases and 12 bases, in that order; junction bases with no gene match: 15. CDR1 and CDR2 from the germline V gene are LNHDA and SQIVND (reference sequence). CDR3 length: 16 amino acids. The DNA of the CDR3 is TGTGCCAGTAGTATAAGATGGGACAGGGGTACGGGAATAGACACCTTC. Its protein is CASSIRWDRGTGIDTF.

V and J are TRBV2 and TRBJ2-7; tentative D call: TRBD1 (6 bases). The CDR3 covers 16 residues. Trimming pared 4 bases from V and 3 bases from J, leaving 19 bases between. Germline V gives CDR1 SNHLY, CDR2 FYNNEI. The CDR3 reads CASSALNTGLLYEQYF. For the CDR3, the DNA is TGTGCCAGCAGTGCTCTTAATACAGGGCTTCTCTACGAGCAGTACTTC.

V and J are TRBV7-9 and TRBJ1-2; 10 nucleotides match TRBD1. The germline V gene encodes CDR1 SEHNR and CDR2 FQNEAQ (reference sequence). J was trimmed by 8 bases and V by 1 base; bases with no gene match: 4. The CDR3 has 14 residues. CDR3 region: CASSLGGQGQGYTF. The CDR3 DNA follows: TGTGCCAGCAGCTTAGGGGGACAGGGGCAGGGCTACACCTTC. The complete variable domain, with remaining parts taken from reference TRBV7-9 and TRBJ1-2, reads DTGVSQNPRHKITKRGQNVTFRCDPISEHNRLYWYRQTLGQGPEFLTYFQNEAQLEKSRLLSDRFSAERPKGSFSTLEIQRTEQGDSAMYLCASSLGGQGQGYTFGSGTRLTVV.

The V call is TRBV25-1, the J call TRBJ2-7; 9 bases agree with TRBD1. The trim removed 3 bases at V and 4 bases at J, leaving 1 base unmatched. Germline V gene lookup returns CDR1 MGHDK and CDR2 SYGVNS. The CDR3 spans 13 residues. The CDR3 reads CASSEDRGYEQYF. CDR3 sequence (DNA): TGTGCCAGCAGTGAGGACAGGGGTTACGAGCAGTACTTC.

This chain joins TRBV19 and TRBJ1-1, with D perhaps TRBD1 (5 bases). Trimming shortened V by 3 bases and J by 3 bases, and 5 bases separated the two germline ends. Germline CDR1 reads LNHDA; CDR2 reads SQIVND (reference sequence). The CDR3 contains 12 residues. CDR3 sequence reads: CASSIRDTEAFF. In DNA form, the CDR3 reads TGTGCCAGTAGTATCAGGGACACTGAAGCTTTCTTT.

The V call is TRBV6-5, the J call TRBJ2-3, with 7 nucleotides matching TRBD1. V shed 4 bases, J shed 8 bases, and the junction held 9 bases outside the gene matches. Germline CDR1 reads MNHEY; CDR2 reads SVGAGI. The CDR3 runs 14 residues. CDR3 bases: TGTGCCAGCAGTTTGTCAAGACAGGGCGGTACGCAGTATTTT. Its translation: CASSLSRQGGTQYF.

This chain links TRBV4-1 with TRBJ1-2; maybe TRBD1 (5 bases). Trimming took off 2 bases at V and 8 bases at J, with 18 bases between the two ends. CDR1 is MGHRA and CDR2 is YSYEKL in the germline V gene. This CDR3 region has 15 residues. This chain's CDR3 is CASSQQKSGLEGYTF. The CDR3 nucleotides read TGCGCCAGCAGCCAACAAAAATCAGGGCTCGAAGGCTACACCTTC.

This chain links TRBV28 with TRBJ1-4; a weak D match, TRBD1 (6 bases). V shed 5 bases and J shed 3 bases, with 16 bases lying between them. The V gene's germline CDR1 is MDHEN and CDR2 SYDVKM. The CDR3 runs to 16 residues. The CDR3 spells CASSPTGGGPNEKLFF. CDR3 nucleotide sequence: TGTGCCAGCAGTCCGACAGGCGGGGGTCCTAATGAAAAACTGTTTTTT.

The J gene is TRBJ2-2, the V gene TRBV6-5, with D perhaps matching TRBD2 (5 bases). V lost 0 bases and J lost 6, with 14 bases in between. The germline V gene encodes CDR1 MNHEY and CDR2 SVGAGI. The CDR3 consists of 16 residues. CDR3 in DNA: TGTGCCAGCAGTTACTCGACGGGGTTGGACGCCGGGGAGCTGTTTTTT. Protein product: CASSYSTGLDAGELFF.

The chain couples TRBV14 to TRBJ2-3; the D gene is possibly TRBD2 (6 bases). The CDR3 spans 16 residues. Germline V gene data show CDR1 as SGHDN and CDR2 as FVKESK. The V gene lost 0 bases and the J gene lost 2 bases, with 12 bases spanning the gap. The CDR3 loop reads CASSQEWDFNTDTQYF. DNA for the CDR3: TGTGCCAGCAGCCAAGAGTGGGACTTCAACACAGATACGCAGTATTTT.

V and J are TRBV6-1 and TRBJ2-5; D possibly corresponds to TRBD1 (6 bases). The J call may not be correct, given that the DNA end is closer to TRBJ2-7. This CDR3 has 13 amino acids. Germline CDR1 and CDR2: MNHNS and SASEGT. In nucleotides, the CDR3 is TGTGCCAGCAGTTGGACAGATTCCTACGAGCAGTACTTC. Amino acid sequence: CASSWTDSYEQYF.

The V call is TRBV5-1, the J call TRBJ2-3; maybe TRBD1 (6 bases). The V end was cut by 0 bases, the J end by 2 bases, with 10 bases between. Germline assignment: CDR1 SGHRS and CDR2 YFSETQ. This CDR3 is built from 15 residues. Here the CDR3 DNA reads TGCGCCAGCAGCTTGGCAGGGGACCCCACAGATACGCAGTATTTT. It codes for CASSLAGDPTDTQYF. Supplemented by reference TRBV5-1 and TRBJ2-3, the full variable domain reads KAGVTQTPRYLIKTRGQQVTLSCSPISGHRSVSWYQQTPGQGLQFLFEYFSETQRNKGNFPGRFSGRQFSNSRSEMNVSTLELGDSALYLCASSLAGDPTDTQYFGPGTRLTVL.

The rearrangement joins TRBV18 to TRBJ2-3; TRBD2 agrees at 8 bases. CDR1 and CDR2 (germline): KGHSH, LQKENI. The CDR3 is 16 amino acids. V was pared by 0 bases and J by 0 bases, with 2 bases of the junction left unmatched. The CDR3 nucleotides are TGTGCCAGCTCACCACCACTAGCGGTGAGCACAGATACGCAGTATTTT. This codes for CASSPPLAVSTDTQYF.

The chain joins TRBV6-5 to TRBJ2-7; 8 bases are shared with TRBD1. This CDR3 comprises 12 residues. The V and J ends lost 4 bases and 5 bases, in that order; junction bases with no gene match: 1. Germline V CDR1 and CDR2: MNHEY, SVGAGI. The chain's CDR3 is CASSSRGHEQYF. The CDR3 nucleotides are TGTGCCAGCAGTTCCAGGGGGCACGAGCAGTACTTC.

The chain has TRBV11-3 and TRBJ2-3, with 12 bases matching TRBD2. J gave up 2 bases and V 4 bases, and 4 bases lay outside the gene matches. Germline CDR1 is SGHNT and CDR2 is YENEEA. The CDR3 has 16 amino acids. This CDR3 reads CASSSGLAGSTDTQYF. Here the CDR3 DNA reads TGTGCCAGCAGCTCCGGACTAGCGGGATCCACAGATACGCAGTATTTT.

V is TRBV19 and J is TRBJ1-2; 8 positions agree with TRBD1. CDR3 length: 13 amino acids. CDR1 and CDR2 (germline): LNHDA, SQIVND (reference sequence). The ends lost 6 bases at V and 3 bases at J; junction bases unmatched: 3. DNA for the CDR3: TGTGCCAGTAGGGGACAGGATGACTATGGCTACACCTTC. It codes for CASRGQDDYGYTF.

CDR3 amino acids: CASRWRGPSTDTQYF. DNA for the CDR3: TGTGCCAGCAGATGGAGGGGCCCTAGCACAGATACGCAGTATTTT. The chain recombines TRBV5-6 with TRBJ2-3; maybe TRBD2 (6 bases). Trimming took 5 bases from V and 0 from J, leaving 13 bases between them. Germline V lookup: CDR1 SGHDT, CDR2 YYEEEE. The CDR3 totals 15 residues. The full variable domain, completed using reference TRBV5-6 and TRBJ2-3, is DAGVTQSPTHLIKTRGQQVTLRCSPKSGHDTVSWYQQALGQGPQFIFQYYEEEERQRGNFPDRFSGHQFPNYSSELNVNALLLGDSALYLCASRWRGPSTDTQYFGPGTRLTVL.

This clone was picked up a small number of times. This clone may be a read error of a much larger clone one base away. V usage is TRBV6-5 and J usage is TRBJ1-4, with D perhaps matching TRBD1 (5 bases). The CDR3 is made up of 16 amino acids. Germline V gives CDR1 MNHEY, CDR2 SVGAGI. The CDR3 loop is CASSYSMPGTSEKLFF. DNA of the CDR3: TGTGCCAGCAGTTACTCGATGCCCGGGACTAGTGAAAAACTGTTTTTT.

V gene TRBV29-1 combines with J gene TRBJ1-1, with a possible D match to TRBD1 (6 bases). The V gene lost 7 bases and the J gene lost 3 bases, with 21 bases spanning the gap. The CDR3 length is 15 residues. Germline V gene sequence: CDR1 SQVTM, CDR2 ANQGSEA. The CDR3 sequence is CSASGAEDGHTEAFF. The DNA for the CDR3 is TGCAGCGCTTCAGGGGCCGAAGATGGACACACTGAAGCTTTCTTT.